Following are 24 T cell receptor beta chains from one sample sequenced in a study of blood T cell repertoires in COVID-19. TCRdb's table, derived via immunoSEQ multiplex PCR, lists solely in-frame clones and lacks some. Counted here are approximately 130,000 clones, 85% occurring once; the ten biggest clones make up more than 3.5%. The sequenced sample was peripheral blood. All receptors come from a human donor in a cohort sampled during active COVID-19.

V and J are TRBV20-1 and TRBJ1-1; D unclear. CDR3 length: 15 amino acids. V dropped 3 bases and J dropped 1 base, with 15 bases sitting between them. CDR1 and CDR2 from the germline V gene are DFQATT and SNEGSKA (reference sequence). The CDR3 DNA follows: TGCAGTGCTAGTAAACCCGGGGAGGGGAACACTGAAGCTTTCTTT. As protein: CSASKPGEGNTEAFF.

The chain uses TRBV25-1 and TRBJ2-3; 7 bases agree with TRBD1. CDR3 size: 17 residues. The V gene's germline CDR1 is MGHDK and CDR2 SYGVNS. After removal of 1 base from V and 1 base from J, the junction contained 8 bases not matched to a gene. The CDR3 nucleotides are TGTGCCAGCAGTGAATGGGGACAGCGAGGGGGCACAGATACGCAGTATTTT. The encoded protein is CASSEWGQRGGTDTQYF.

DNA of the CDR3: TGCGCCAGCAGCCAAGTAATACAGGCGAGCACTGAAGCTTTCTTT. It translates to CASSQVIQASTEAFF. The chain recombines TRBV4-1 with TRBJ1-1, with TRBD1 as a possible D gene (5 bases). CDR3 length: 15 amino acids. Germline V CDR1 and CDR2: MGHRA, YSYEKL. The V end lost 1 base, the J end lost 4 bases, and 13 bases lay between the germline ends.

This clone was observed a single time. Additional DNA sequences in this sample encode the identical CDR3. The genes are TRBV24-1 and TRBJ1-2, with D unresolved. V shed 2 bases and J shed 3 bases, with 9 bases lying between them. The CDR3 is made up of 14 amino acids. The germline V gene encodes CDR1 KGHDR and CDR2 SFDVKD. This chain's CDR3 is CATSDSRGDYGYTF. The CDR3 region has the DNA TGTGCCACCAGTGATTCGCGCGGCGACTATGGCTACACCTTC.

The CDR3 here is CASSLGLDRGSDEQYV. The CDR3 region has the DNA TGTGCCAGCAGCTTAGGGTTAGACAGGGGGTCCGACGAGCAGTACGTC. V usage is TRBV7-2 and J usage is TRBJ2-7, with 9 bases fitting TRBD1. This CDR3 spans 16 amino acids. V gave up 1 base and J gave up 5 bases; unmatched junction bases: 9. Germline assignment: CDR1 SGHTA and CDR2 FQGNSA.

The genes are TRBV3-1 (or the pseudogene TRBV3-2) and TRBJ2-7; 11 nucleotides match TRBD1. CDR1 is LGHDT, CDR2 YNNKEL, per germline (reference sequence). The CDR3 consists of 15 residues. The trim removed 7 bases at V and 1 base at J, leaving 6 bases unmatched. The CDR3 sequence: CASNRRDRGSYEQYV. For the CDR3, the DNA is TGTGCCAGCAACCGGAGGGACAGGGGGTCCTACGAGCAGTACGTC.

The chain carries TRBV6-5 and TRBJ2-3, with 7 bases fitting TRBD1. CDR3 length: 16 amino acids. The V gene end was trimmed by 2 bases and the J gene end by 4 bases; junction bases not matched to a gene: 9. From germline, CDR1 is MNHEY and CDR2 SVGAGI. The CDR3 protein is CASSYRQGRGADTQYF. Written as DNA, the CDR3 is TGTGCCAGCAGTTACCGACAGGGAAGAGGGGCAGATACGCAGTATTTT.

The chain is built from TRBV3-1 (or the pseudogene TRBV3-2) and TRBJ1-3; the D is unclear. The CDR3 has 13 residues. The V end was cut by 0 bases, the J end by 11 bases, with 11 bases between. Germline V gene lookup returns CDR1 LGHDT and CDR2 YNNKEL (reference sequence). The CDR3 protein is CASSQDLTLAIYF. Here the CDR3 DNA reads TGTGCCAGCAGCCAAGATTTGACTTTAGCCATATATTTT.

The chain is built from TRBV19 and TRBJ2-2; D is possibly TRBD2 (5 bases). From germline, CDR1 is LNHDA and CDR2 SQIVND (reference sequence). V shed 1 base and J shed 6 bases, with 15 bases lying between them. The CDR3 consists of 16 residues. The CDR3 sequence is CASSIGLLGGPGELFF. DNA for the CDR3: TGTGCCAGTAGTATAGGTCTACTAGGAGGTCCCGGGGAGCTGTTTTTT. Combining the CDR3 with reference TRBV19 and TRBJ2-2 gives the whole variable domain DGGITQSPKYLFRKEGQNVTLSCEQNLNHDAMYWYRQDPGQGLRLIYYSQIVNDFQKGDIAEGYSVSREKKESFPLTVTSAQKNPTAFYLCASSIGLLGGPGELFFGEGSRLTVL.

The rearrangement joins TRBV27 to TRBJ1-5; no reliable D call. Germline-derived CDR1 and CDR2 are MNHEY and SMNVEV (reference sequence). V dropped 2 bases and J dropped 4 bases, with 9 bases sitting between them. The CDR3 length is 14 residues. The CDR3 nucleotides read TGTGCCAGCAGTTTAAGCGGCATGAATCAGCCCCAGCATTTT. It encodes CASSLSGMNQPQHF.

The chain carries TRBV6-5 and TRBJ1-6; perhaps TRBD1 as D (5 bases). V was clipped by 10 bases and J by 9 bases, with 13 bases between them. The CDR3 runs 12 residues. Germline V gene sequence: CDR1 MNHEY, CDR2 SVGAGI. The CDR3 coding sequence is TGTGCCACCAGGGTCTCGGTTTCACCCCTCCACTTT. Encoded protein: CATRVSVSPLHF.

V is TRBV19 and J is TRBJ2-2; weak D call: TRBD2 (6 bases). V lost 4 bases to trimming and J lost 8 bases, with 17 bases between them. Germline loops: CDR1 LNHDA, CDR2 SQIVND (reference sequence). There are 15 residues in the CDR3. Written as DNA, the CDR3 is TGTGCCAGTAGTACACCGGGAGCTAGAACTGGGGAGCTGTTTTTT. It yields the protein CASSTPGARTGELFF.

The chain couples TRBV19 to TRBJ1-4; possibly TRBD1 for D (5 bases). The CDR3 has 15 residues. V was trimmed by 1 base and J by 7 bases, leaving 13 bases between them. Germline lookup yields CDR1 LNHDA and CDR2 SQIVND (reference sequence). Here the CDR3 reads CASSIVGPRGEKLFF. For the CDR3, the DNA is TGTGCCAGTAGTATAGTAGGCCCAAGGGGTGAAAAACTGTTTTTT.

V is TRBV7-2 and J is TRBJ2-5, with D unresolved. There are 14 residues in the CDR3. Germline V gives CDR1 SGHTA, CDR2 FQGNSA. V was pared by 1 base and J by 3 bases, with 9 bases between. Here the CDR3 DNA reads TGTGCCAGCAGCTTAGATGGCGGTGAAGAGACCCAGTACTTC. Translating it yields CASSLDGGEETQYF.

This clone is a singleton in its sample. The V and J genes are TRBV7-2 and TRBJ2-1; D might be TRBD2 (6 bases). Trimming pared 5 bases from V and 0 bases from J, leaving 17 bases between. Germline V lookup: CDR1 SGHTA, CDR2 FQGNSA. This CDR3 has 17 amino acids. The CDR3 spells CASSTVDRGSSYNEQFF. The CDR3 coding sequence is TGTGCCAGCAGCACCGTCGATCGGGGGAGCTCCTACAATGAGCAGTTCTTC.

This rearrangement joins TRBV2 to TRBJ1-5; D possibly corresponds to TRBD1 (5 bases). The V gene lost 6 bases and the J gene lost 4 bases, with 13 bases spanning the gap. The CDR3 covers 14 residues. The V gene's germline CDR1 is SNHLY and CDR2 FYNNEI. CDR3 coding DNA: TGTGCCAGCAGGTATGACAGACTTAATCAGCCCCAGCATTTT. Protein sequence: CASRYDRLNQPQHF.

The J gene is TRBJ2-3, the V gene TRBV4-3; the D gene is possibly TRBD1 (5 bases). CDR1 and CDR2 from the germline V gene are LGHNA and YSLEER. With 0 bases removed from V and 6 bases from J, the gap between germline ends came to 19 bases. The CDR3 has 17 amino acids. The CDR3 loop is CASSQELRTTNGDTQYF. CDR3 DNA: TGCGCCAGCAGCCAAGAACTAAGGACAACAAATGGGGATACGCAGTATTTT.

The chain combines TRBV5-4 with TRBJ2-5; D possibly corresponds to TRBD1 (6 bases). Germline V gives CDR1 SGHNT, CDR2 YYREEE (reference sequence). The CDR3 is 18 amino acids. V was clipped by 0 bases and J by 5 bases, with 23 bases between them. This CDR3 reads CASSLAIGGPAFGETQYF. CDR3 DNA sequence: TGTGCCAGCAGCTTGGCGATTGGGGGCCCGGCGTTCGGGGAGACCCAGTACTTC.

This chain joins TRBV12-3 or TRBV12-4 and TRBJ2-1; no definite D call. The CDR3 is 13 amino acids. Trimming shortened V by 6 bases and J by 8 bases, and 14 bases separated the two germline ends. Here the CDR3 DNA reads TGTGCCAGCAGCCTAGACCGGAAGGATGAGCAGTTCTTC. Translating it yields CASSLDRKDEQFF.

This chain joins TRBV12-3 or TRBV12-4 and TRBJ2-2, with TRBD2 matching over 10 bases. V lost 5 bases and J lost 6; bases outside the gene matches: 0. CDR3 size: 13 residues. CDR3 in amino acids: CASSTSGAGELFF. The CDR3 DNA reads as TGTGCCAGCAGTACTAGCGGGGCCGGGGAGCTGTTTTTT.

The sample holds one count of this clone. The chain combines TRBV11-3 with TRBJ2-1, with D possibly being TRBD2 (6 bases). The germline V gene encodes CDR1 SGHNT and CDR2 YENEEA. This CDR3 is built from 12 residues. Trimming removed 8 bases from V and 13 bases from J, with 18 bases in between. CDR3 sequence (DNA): TGTGCCAGCGGATTAGGAGGGCCTACTCAGTTCTTC. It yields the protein CASGLGGPTQFF.

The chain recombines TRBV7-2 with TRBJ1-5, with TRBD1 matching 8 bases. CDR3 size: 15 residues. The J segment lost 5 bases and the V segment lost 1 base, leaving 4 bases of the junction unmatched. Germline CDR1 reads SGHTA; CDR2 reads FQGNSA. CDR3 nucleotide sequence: TGTGCCAGCAGCTTAGACAGGGGGAGGCATCAGCCCCAGCATTTT. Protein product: CASSLDRGRHQPQHF. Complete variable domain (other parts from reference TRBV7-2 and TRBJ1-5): GAGVSQSPSNKVTEKGKDVELRCDPISGHTALYWYRQSLGQGLEFLIYFQGNSAPDKSGLPSDRFSAERTGGSVSTLTIQRTQQEDSAVYLCASSLDRGRHQPQHFGDGTRLSIL.

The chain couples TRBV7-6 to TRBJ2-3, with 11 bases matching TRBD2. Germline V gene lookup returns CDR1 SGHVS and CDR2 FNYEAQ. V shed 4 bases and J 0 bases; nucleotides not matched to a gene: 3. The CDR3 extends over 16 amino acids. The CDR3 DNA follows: TGTGCCAGCAGCTCAAGACTAGCGGGGAGCACAGATACGCAGTATTTT. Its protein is CASSSRLAGSTDTQYF.

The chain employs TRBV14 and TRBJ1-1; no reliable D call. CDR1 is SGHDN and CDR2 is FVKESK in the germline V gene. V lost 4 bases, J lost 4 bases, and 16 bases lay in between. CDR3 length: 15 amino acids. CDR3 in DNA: TGTGCCAGCAGCCTAATCCGGGGAGGGAGCACTGAAGCTTTCTTT. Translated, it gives CASSLIRGGSTEAFF.